The entry that follows covers one T cell receptor (beta chain) sequence. Antigen: not known. These data belong to a study of T-cell memory formation after mild COVID-19. On the study more broadly: There were largely donor-specific TCR clusters. Study results and limitations: Contracting CD4+ clones were located mainly in CM and EM, and CD8+ clones in EMRA. Specificity for SARS-CoV-2 was not confirmed among the second-wave clones peaking on day 37. Some clones that responded were present in memory (sampled pre-infection), which suggests cross-reactive memory joined.

This CDR3 contains 14 residues. J lost 3 bases, V lost 4 bases, and 7 bases had no gene match. Germline V gene data show CDR1 as SQVTM and CDR2 as ANQGSEA. TCRdb called the 5' RACE reads again in MiXCR, with one record for every CDR3 protein. The table includes about 44,000 distinct CDR3 sequences, approximately 7% detected once. Specimen: PBMCs or a T cell subset sorted from them (not recorded which). The gene calls are TRBV29-1 and TRBJ2-5; TRBD2 aligns across 8 bases. The source of this sequence is a man between 18 and 35 years old who had mild COVID-19 (a few samples of this study predate the infection). Cell type and time point are not known. CDR3 protein: CSVGPGGRKETQYF. CDR3 DNA: TGCAGCGTTGGGCCGGGGGGGAGGAAAGAGACCCAGTACTTC.